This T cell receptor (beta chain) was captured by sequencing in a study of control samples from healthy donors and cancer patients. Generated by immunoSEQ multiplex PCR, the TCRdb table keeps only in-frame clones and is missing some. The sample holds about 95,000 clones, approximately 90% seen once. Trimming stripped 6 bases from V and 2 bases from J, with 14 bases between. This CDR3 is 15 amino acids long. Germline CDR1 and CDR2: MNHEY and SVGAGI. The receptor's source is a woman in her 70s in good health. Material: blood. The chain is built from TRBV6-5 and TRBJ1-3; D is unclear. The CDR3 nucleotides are TGTGCCAGCAGCCCCGGTGGAGGGACTGGAAACACCATATATTTT. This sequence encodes CASSPGGGTGNTIYF.